This TCR beta chain was sequenced during a study of tumour-infiltrating T cells in Burkitt lymphoma. Study-level background: All epidemiological Burkitt lymphoma subtypes were represented in the cohort. Repertoire clonality predicted overall and progression-free survival.

The data were produced by immunoSEQ multiplex PCR, yet TCRdb's version contains in-frame clones alone and is incomplete. The top ten hold under 3.5% of the sample, which has approximately 46,000 clones, approximately 31% seen once. The CDR3 contains 14 residues. V was pared by 4 bases and J by 2 bases, with 11 bases between. CDR1 and CDR2 from the germline V gene are LGHNA and YSLEER. The sequenced material came from tumor tissue. This clonotype originated in a human donor with Burkitt lymphoma. The genes are TRBV4-3 and TRBJ1-2; D unresolved. CDR3 in DNA: TGCGCCAGCAGCCGCCTTGACGGGAACTATGGCTACACCTTC. This sequence encodes CASSRLDGNYGYTF.